This T cell receptor (beta chain) stems from a study of early T cells in non-severe SARS-CoV-2 infection. TCRdb called the 5' RACE reads again in MiXCR, with one record for every CDR3 protein. This sample has about 66,000 distinct CDR3 sequences, with around 9% found just once. CDR3 length equals 12 residues. Germline V gene lookup returns CDR1 MDHEN and CDR2 SYDVKM. This clonotype was recorded at least ten times. The material sequenced was whole blood. The sequence was obtained from an adult who was a healthcare worker with PCR-confirmed SARS-CoV-2 infection or an uninfected control (not recorded which). The chain recombines TRBV28 with TRBJ2-5, with D unclear. CDR3 loop: CVVTGQKETQYF. The CDR3 coding sequence is TGTGTCGTCACTGGGCAAAAAGAGACCCAGTACTTC.